This note documents a single TCR beta chain sequence. The data were obtained in a study of blood T cell repertoires in COVID-19. Generated by immunoSEQ multiplex PCR, the TCRdb table keeps only in-frame clones and is missing some. The sample has about 140,000 clones; about nine tenths are singletons. The length of the CDR3 is 14 residues. CDR1 MNHEY and CDR2 SVGEGT come from the germline V gene. J was trimmed by 6 bases and V by 5 bases; bases with no gene match: 5. The receptor's source is a man aged 45-60 years with active or convalescent COVID-19. Sequencing was performed on peripheral blood. V is TRBV6-2 or TRBV6-3 and J is TRBJ2-2; 8 bases fit TRBD2. CDR3 sequence: CASSLPGLAGELFF. As DNA, the CDR3 is TGTGCCAGCAGTCTACCGGGACTAGCCGGGGAGCTGTTTTTT.